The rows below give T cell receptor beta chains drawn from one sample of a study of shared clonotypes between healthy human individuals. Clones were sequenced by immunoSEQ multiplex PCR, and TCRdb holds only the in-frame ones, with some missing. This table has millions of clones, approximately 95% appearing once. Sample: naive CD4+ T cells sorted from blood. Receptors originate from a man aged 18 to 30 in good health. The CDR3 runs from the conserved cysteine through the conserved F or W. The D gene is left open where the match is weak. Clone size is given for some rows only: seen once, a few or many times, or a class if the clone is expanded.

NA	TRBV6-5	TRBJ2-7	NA	TGTGCCAGCAGTTACCTGAGGGAGCAGTACTTC	CASSYLREQYF
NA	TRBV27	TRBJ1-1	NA	TGTGCCAGCTCAAGATTAAAACAGGGAGCTGAAGCTTTCTTT	CASSRLKQGAEAFF
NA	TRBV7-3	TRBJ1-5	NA	TGTGCCAGCAGCTTAGATCGAAATCAGCCCCAGCATTTT	CASSLDRNQPQHF
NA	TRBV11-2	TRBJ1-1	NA	TGTGCCAGCAGCCCCGCCGGGTGGACTGAAGCTTTCTTT	CASSPAGWTEAFF
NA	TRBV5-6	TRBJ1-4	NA	TGTGCCAGCAGCTCGGGACCGCCTAATGAAAAACTGTTTTTT	CASSSGPPNEKLFF
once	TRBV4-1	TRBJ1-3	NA	TGCGCCAGCAGCCAAGTTTCGGCCGAAAGCTCTGGAAACACCATATATTTT	CASSQVSAESSGNTIYF
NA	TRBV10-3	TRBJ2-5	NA	TGTGCCATCAGTGATTTGGGGGTTAAGGAGACCCAGTACTTC	CAISDLGVKETQYF
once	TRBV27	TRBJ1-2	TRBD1	TGTGCCAGCAGTTTATCCCCGGGACAGGGGGTTTATGGCTACACCTTC	CASSLSPGQGVYGYTF
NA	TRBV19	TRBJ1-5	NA	TGTGCCAGTAGTATAGATTCGGACTGGGTGGGTCAGCCCCAGCATTTT	CASSIDSDWVGQPQHF
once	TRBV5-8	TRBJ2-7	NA	TGTGCCAGCAGCTCAGGGGTGTCCTCCGAGCAGTACTTC	CASSSGVSSEQYF
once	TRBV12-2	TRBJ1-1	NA	TGTGCAAGTCGGGGACAGGGGAACACTGAAGCTTTCTTT	CASRGQGNTEAFF
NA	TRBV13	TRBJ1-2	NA	TGTGCCAGCAGCTTAGTGGGGGCCACTAACTATGGCTACACCTTC	CASSLVGATNYGYTF
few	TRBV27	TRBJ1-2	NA	TGTGCCAGCAGCTCGACAGGTTCCTTGTACTACACCTTC	CASSSTGSLYYTF
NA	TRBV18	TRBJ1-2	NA	TGTGCCAGCTCCCCCCCCGAGAAAAACTATGGCTACACCTTC	CASSPPEKNYGYTF
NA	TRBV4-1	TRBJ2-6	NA	TGCGCCAGCAGCCAAGATTGGGGGGAAAGCAGCTCTGGGGCCAACGTCCTGACTTTC	CASSQDWGESSSGANVLTF
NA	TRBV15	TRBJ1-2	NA	TGTGCCACCAGCAGGGGCAGCGCTAACTATGGCTACACCTTC	CATSRGSANYGYTF
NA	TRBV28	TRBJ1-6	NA	TGTGCCAGCAGTTTAGTAGGGGAGCGTTCACCCCTCCACTTT	CASSLVGERSPLHF
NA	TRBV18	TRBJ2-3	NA	TGTGCCAGCTCACGGACAGAGACAGATACGCAGTATTTT	CASSRTETDTQYF
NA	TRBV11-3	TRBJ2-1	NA	TGTGCCAGCAGCTTACTGGGCACCAGGGAGCAGTTCTTC	CASSLLGTREQFF
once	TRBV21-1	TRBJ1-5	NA	TGTGCCAGCAGCAAACAGGGGAAGTGTAATCAGCCCCAGCATTTT	CASSKQGKCNQPQHF
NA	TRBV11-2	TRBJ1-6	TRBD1	TGTGCCAGCAGCTCCGGACAGGGGGTTAAAAATTCACCCCTCCACTTT	CASSSGQGVKNSPLHF
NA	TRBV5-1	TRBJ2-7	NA	TGCGCCAGCAGCTTACGGGCTCGGACAGCATTGATCTCCTACGAGCAGTACTTC	CASSLRARTALISYEQYF
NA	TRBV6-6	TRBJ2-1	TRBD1	TGTGCCAGCAGTTACTCGGACAGGAATGAGCAATTCTTC	CASSYSDRNEQFF
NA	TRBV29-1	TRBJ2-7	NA	TGCAGCGTTGAAGATCGGGAGAACGAGCAGTACTTC	CSVEDRENEQYF
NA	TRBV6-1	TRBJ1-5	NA	TGTGCCAGCACCAGCTACAATCAGCCCCAGCATTTT	CASTSYNQPQHF
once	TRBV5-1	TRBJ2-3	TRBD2	TGCGCCAGCAGCCGGACCTCGACTAGCGAGAGGCCAGATACGCAGTATTTT	CASSRTSTSERPDTQYF
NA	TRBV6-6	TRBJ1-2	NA	TGTGCCAGCAGTTACTCGACAGGCAACTATGGCTACACCTTC	CASSYSTGNYGYTF